The sequence of this TCR beta chain was determined in a study of naive and memory T cell subsets. Study-wide results and limits: Activation and differentiation may alter RNA-based TCR counts.

Separate alpha and beta amplification began at the second PCR step. The CDR3 is made up of 14 amino acids. Looked up from germline, CDR1 is SGHTA and CDR2 is FQGTGA. Deletions cut 1 base from V and 4 bases from J, with 9 bases between. With respect to this clonotype: Its antigen remains unidentified.

An equimolar mix of two oligonucleotides served as the beta constant-region primer for TRBC1 and TRBC2. An oligonucleotide with the SP2 primer and a 12-nucleotide UMI was ligated to the cDNA 3' end. Ligated cDNA was amplified by four rounds of PCR with nested alpha and beta constant-region primers and SP2. TCRdb analysed the UMI-ligation and nested PCR reads with MiXCR anew, one entry per CDR3 protein. The repertoire has 32,000 or so distinct CDR3 sequences, approximately 12% of them found once; the top ten carry around 23%. This chain links TRBV7-3 with TRBJ2-3; D not certain. Sequencing was carried out using effector memory CD4+ T cells from blood. The subset was: effector memory, CD45RA- CD27-. This TCR came from a human donor in good health. As DNA, the CDR3 is TGTGCCAGCAGCTTAAAGGTCGGACCAGATACGCAGTATTTT. Protein product: CASSLKVGPDTQYF.